This paragraph covers one TCR beta chain sequence. This may come from a read error, since a much larger clone is one base off. The sample belongs to a study of T cells after yellow fever vaccination. Study as a whole: The SMART-Seq v4 Ultra Low Input method served to prepare the low-cell-number fractions.

The CDR3 runs 15 residues. V shed 1 base and J shed 6 bases, with 16 bases lying between them. The germline V gene has CDR1 SQVTM and CDR2 ANQGSEA. Using its own MiXCR run on the 5' RACE reads, TCRdb lists one record per CDR3 protein. Among 42,000 or so distinct CDR3 sequences, 6.8% were seen once, and the ten largest hold approximately 16%. Sample: CD8+ T cells not binding an NS4B(214-222) dextramer, sorted from PBMCs, taken 45 days after the yellow fever booster vaccination. The TCR was taken from a man between 25 and 39 years old who received the YFV17D yellow fever vaccine. The V and J genes are TRBV29-1 and TRBJ2-1; D gene unclear. CDR3 protein: CSVEGSSPPFNEQFF. CDR3 DNA: TGCAGCGTTGAAGGAAGTAGCCCCCCGTTCAATGAGCAGTTCTTC.